This T cell receptor beta chain comes out of a study of blood T cell repertoires in COVID-19. On the study more broadly: The origin of the acute and convalescent COVID-19 samples was the United States, Italy and Spain. PBMCs, B-cell-depleted T cells, or T cells were the source of the cDNA or gDNA that made up the material.

V was clipped by 5 bases and J by 7 bases; unmatched bases: 8. Germline V gene sequence: CDR1 KGHSH, CDR2 LQKENI. This CDR3 has 14 residues. Per the original methods: From reference gene primer amplification, estimates of nucleated cell counts were derived. Using immunoSEQ multiplex PCR, the repertoire was profiled, and TCRdb retains in-frame clones only, with some absent. The D gene and trimming were derived from the DNA, and the V and J assignments and clone size from that table. Counted here are approximately 26,000 clones, around 90% occurring once; the ten biggest clones make up around 2.8%. The receptor was isolated from a human donor in a cohort sampled during active COVID-19. The gene calls are TRBV18 and TRBJ2-1; 7 bases map to TRBD2. Sequencing input: peripheral blood. CDR3 sequence reads: CASSAGEGKNEQFF. In nucleotides, the CDR3 is TGTGCCAGCTCAGCCGGGGAGGGGAAAAATGAGCAGTTCTTC. Drawing the rest from reference TRBV18 and TRBJ2-1, the complete variable domain is NAGVMQNPRHLVRRRGQEARLRCSPMKGHSHVYWYRQLPEEGLKFMVYLQKENIIDESGMPKERFSAEFPKEGPSILRIQQVVRGDSAAYFCASSAGEGKNEQFFGPGTRLTVL.